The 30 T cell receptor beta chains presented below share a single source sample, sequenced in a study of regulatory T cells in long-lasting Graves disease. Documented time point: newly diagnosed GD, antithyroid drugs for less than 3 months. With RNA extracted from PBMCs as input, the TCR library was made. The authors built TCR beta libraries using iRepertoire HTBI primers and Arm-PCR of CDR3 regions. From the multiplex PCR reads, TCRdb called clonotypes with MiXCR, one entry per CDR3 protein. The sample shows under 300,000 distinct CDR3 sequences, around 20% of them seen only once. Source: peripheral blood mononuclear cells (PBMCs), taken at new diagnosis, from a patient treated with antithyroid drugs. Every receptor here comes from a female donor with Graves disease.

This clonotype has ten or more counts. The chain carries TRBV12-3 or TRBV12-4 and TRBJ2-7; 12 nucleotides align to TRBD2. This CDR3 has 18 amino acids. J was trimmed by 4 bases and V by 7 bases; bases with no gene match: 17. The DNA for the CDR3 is TGTGCCAGCACGAGTCTAGCGGGAGGGCCAATGGCTGGGTACGAGCAGTACTTC. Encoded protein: CASTSLAGGPMAGYEQYF.

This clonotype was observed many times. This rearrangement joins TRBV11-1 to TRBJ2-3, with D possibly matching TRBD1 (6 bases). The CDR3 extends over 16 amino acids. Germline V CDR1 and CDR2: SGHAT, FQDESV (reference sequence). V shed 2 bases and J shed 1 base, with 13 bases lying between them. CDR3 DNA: TGTGCCAGCAGCTTACTCAGGGGAGAGGGCACAGATACGCAGTATTTT. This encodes CASSLLRGEGTDTQYF.

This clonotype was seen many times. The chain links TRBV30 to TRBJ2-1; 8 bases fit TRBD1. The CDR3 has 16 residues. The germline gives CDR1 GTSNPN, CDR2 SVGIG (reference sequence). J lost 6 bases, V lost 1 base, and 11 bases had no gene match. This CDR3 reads CAWSAWDRLEVNEQFF. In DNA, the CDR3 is TGTGCCTGGAGTGCCTGGGACAGGTTAGAGGTCAATGAGCAGTTCTTC.

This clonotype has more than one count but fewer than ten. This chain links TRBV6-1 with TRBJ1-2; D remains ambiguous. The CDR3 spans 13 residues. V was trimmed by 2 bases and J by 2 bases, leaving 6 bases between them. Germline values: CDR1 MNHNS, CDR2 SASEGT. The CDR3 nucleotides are TGTGCCAGCAGTGAAAGACGGAACTATGGCTACACCTTC. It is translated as CASSERRNYGYTF.

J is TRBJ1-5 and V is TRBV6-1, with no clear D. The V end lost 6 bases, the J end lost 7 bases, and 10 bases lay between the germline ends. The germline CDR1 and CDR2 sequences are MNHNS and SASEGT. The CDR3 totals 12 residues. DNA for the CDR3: TGTGCCAGCAGCTATCGGAACCAGCCCCAGCATTTT. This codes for CASSYRNQPQHF.

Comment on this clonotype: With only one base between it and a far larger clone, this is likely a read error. The DNA of the CDR3 is TGTGCCAGCAGCTTAGGGTATCAGCCCCAGCATTTT. As protein: CASSLGYQPQHF. This chain connects TRBV7-9 to TRBJ1-5, with D unclear. The CDR3 contains 12 residues. Between the trimmed V and J ends, which lost 1 base and 5 bases, there was a span of 3 bases. Per the germline V gene, CDR1 is SEHNR and CDR2 is FQNEAQ (reference sequence).

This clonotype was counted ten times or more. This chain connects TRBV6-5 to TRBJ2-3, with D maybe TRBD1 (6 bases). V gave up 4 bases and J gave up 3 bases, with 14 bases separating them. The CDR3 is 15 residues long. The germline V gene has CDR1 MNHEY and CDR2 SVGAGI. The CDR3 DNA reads TGTGCCAGCAGTTCGCCGGGACAATGGACAGATACGCAGTATTTT. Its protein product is CASSSPGQWTDTQYF.

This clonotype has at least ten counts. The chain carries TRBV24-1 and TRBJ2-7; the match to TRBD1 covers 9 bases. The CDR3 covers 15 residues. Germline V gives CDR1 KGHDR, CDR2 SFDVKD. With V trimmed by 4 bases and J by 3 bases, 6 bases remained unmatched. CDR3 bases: TGTGCCACCAGTGAACCGGACAGGGGAAACTACGAGCAGTACTTC. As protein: CATSEPDRGNYEQYF.

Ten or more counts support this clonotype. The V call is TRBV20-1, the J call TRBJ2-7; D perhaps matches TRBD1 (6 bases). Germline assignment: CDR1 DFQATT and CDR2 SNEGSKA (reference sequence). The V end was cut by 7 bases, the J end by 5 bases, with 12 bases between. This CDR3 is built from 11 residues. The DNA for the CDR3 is TGCAGTGGTAACAGGGTCGACGAGCAGTACTTC. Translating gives CSGNRVDEQYF.

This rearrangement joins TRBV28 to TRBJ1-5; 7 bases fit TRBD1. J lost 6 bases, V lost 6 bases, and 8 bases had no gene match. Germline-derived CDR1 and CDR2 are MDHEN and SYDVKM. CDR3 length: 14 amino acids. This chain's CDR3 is CASSEGAGGQPQHF. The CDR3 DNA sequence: TGTGCCAGCAGCGAGGGGGCGGGTGGTCAGCCCCAGCATTTT. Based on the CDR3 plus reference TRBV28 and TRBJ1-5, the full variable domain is DVKVTQSSRYLVKRTGEKVFLECVQDMDHENMFWYRQDPGLGLRLIYFSYDVKMKEKGDIPEGYSVSREKKERFSLILESASTNQTSMYLCASSEGAGGQPQHFGDGTRLSIL.

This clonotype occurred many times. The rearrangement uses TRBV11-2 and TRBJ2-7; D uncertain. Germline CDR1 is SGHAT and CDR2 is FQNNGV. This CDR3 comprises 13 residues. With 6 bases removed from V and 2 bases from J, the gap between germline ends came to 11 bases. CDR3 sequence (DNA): TGTGCCAGCAGACCCGCTGGGACCTACGAGCAGTACTTC. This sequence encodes CASRPAGTYEQYF.

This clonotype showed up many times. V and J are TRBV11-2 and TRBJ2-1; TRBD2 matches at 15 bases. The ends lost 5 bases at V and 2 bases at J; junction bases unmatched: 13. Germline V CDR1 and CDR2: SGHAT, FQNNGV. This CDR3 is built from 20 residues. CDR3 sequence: CASSPGPGTSGRPAYNEQFF. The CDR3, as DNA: TGTGCCAGCAGCCCCGGCCCCGGGACTAGCGGGAGGCCAGCCTACAATGAGCAGTTCTTC.

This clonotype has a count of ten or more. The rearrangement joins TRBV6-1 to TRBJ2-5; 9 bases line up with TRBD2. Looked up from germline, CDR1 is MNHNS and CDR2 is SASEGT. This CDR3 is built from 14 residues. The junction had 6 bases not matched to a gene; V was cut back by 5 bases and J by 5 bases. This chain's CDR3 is CASSQRGLAETQYF. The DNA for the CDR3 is TGTGCCAGCAGTCAGAGAGGACTAGCGGAGACCCAGTACTTC.

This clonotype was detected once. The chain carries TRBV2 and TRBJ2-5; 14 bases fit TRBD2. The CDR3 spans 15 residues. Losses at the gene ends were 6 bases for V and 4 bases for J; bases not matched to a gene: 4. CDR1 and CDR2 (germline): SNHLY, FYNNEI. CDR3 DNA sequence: TGTGCCAGCAGGGGGACTAGCGGGAGTTCAGAGACCCAGTACTTC. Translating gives CASRGTSGSSETQYF.

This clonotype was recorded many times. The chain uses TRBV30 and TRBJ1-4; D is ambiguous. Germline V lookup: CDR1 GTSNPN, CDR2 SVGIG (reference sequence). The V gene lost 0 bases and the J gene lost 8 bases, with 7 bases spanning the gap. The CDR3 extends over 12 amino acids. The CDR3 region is CAWSVLGEKLFF. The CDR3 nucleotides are TGTGCCTGGAGTGTACTTGGGGAAAAACTGTTTTTT.

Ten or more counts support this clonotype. CDR3 sequence reads: CSAPWAEEATDTQYF. DNA of the CDR3: TGCAGTGCTCCTTGGGCGGAGGAGGCGACAGATACGCAGTATTTT. The chain recombines TRBV20-1 with TRBJ2-3; D possibly corresponds to TRBD2 (5 bases). The germline CDR1 and CDR2 sequences are DFQATT and SNEGSKA (reference sequence). The V gene lost 5 bases and the J gene lost 3 bases, with 18 bases spanning the gap. This CDR3 has 15 amino acids.

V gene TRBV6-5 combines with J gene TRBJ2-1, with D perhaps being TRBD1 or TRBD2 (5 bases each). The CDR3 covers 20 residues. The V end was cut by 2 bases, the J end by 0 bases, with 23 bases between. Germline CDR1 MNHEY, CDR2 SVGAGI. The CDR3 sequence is CASSYLPFRIRDGSYNEQFF. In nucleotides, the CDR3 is TGTGCCAGCAGTTACCTCCCCTTTCGGATCAGGGACGGCTCCTACAATGAGCAGTTCTTC.

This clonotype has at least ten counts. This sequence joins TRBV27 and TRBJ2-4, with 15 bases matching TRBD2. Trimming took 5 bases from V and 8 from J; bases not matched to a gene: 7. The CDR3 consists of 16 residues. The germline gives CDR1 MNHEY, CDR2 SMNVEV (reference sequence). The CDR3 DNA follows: TGTGCCAGCAGTCCCAGGACTAGCGGGAGGGCCTACATTCAGTACTTC. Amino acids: CASSPRTSGRAYIQYF.

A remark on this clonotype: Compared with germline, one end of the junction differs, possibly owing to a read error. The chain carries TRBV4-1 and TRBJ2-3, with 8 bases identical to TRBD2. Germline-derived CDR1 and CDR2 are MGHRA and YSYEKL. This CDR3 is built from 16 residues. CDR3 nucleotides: TGTGCCAGCAGCCATGCCGGGACTAGACTCACAGATACGCAGTATTTT. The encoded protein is CASSHAGTRLTDTQYF.

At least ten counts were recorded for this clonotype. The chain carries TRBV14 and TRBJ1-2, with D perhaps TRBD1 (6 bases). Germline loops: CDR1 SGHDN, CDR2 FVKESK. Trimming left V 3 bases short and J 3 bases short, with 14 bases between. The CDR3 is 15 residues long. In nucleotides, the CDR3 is TGTGCCAGCAGCCATGTGGGGACACCGGACTATGGCTACACCTTC. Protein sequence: CASSHVGTPDYGYTF.

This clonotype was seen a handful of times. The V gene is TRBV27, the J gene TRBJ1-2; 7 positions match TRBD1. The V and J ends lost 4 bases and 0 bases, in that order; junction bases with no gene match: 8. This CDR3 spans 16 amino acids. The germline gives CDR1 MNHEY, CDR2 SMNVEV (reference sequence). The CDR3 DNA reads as TGTGCCAGCAGTTCCCTGGACAGGCCAGCTAACTATGGCTACACCTTC. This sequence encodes CASSSLDRPANYGYTF.

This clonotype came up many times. As DNA, the CDR3 is TGCAGCGTTGAACCGGGACAGAACACTGAAGCTTTCTTT. It codes for CSVEPGQNTEAFF. The chain employs TRBV29-1 and TRBJ1-1; a possible D gene is TRBD1 (6 bases). In germline, CDR1 is SQVTM, CDR2 ANQGSEA. Trimming removed 2 bases from V and 1 base from J, with 8 bases in between. The CDR3 runs to 13 residues.

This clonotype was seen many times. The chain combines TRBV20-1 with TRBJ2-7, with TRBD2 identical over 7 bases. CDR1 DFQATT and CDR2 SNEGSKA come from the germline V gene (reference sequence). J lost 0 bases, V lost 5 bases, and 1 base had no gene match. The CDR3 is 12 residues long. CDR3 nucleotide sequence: TGCAGTGCTGGGGACTACTCCTACGAGCAGTACTTC. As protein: CSAGDYSYEQYF.

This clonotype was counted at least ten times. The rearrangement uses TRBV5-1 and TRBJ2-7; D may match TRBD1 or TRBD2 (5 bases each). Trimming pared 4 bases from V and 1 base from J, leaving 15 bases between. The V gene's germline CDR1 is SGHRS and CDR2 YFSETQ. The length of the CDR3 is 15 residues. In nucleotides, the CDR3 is TGCGCCAGCAGCCCCGGGACGCAGAGTTCCTACGAGCAGTACTTC. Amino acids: CASSPGTQSSYEQYF.

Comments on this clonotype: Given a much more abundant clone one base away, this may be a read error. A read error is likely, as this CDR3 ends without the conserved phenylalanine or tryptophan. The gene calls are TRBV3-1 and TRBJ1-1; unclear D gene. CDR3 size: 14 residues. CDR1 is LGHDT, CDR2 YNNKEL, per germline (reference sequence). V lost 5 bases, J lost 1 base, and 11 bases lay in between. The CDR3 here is CASSAGPGNTEAFI. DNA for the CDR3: TGTGCCAGCAGCGCAGGACCGGGGAACACTGAAGCTTTCATT.

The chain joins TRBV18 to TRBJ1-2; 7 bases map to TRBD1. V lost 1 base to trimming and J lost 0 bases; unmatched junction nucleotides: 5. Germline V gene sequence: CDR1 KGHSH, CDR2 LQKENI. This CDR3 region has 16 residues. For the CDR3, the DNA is TGTGCCAGCTCACCACGCCAGGGGGTTGCTAACTATGGCTACACCTTC. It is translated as CASSPRQGVANYGYTF.

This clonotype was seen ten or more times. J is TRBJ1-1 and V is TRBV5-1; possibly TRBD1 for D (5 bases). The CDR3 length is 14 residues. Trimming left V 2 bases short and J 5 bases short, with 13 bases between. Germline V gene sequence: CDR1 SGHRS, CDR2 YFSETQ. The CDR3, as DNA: TGCGCCAGCAGCTTTGGGGCTTGGGGGACTGAAGCTTTCTTT. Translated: CASSFGAWGTEAFF.

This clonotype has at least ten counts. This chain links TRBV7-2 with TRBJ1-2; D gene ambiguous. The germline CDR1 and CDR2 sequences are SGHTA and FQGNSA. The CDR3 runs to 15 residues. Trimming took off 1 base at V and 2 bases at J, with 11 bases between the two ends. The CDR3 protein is CASSLGLGRNYGYTF. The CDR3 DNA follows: TGTGCCAGCAGCTTAGGATTGGGCCGAAACTATGGCTACACCTTC.

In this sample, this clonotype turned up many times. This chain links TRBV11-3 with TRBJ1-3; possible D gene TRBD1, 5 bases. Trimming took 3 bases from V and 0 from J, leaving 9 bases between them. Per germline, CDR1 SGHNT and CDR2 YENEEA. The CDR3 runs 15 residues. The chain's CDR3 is CASSLGLRSGNTIYF. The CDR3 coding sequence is TGTGCCAGCAGCTTGGGACTGCGCTCTGGAAACACCATATATTTT. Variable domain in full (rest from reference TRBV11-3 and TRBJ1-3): EAGVVQSPRYKIIEKKQPVAFWCNPISGHNTLYWYLQNLGQGPELLIRYENEEAVDDSQLPKDRFSAERLKGVDSTLKIQPAELGDSAVYLCASSLGLRSGNTIYFGEGSWLTVV.

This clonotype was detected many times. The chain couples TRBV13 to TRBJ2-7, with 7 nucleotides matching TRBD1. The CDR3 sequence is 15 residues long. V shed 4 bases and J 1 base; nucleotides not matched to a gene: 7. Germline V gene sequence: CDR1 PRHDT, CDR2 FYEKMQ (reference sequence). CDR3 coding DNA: TGTGCCAGCAGCTCCCCGCAGGACAGGTCCTACGAGCAGTACTTC. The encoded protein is CASSSPQDRSYEQYF.